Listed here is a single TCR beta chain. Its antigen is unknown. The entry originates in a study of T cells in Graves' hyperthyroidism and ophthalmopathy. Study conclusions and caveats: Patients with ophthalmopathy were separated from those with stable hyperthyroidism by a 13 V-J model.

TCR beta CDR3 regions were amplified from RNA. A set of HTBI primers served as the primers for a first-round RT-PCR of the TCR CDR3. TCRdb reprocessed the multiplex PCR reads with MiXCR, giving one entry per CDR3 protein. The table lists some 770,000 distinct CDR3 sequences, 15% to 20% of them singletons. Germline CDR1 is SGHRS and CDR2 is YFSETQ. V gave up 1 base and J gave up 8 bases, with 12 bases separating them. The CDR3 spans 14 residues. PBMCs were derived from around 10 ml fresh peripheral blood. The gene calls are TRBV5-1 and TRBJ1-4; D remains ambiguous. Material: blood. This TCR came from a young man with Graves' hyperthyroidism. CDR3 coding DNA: TGCGCCAGCAGCTTGTTCGAGGGTCAGGAAAAACTGTTTTTT. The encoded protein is CASSLFEGQEKLFF.